Presented here are 7 T cell receptor beta chains from one specimen sequenced in a study of patients and donors after allogeneic stem cell transplantation (dated by TCRdb to the early 2020s). Receptor libraries were prepared by RT-PCR. TCRdb lists the instrument as NextSeq 550. TCRdb's own reprocessing of the public reads used fastp at Q25 and MiXCR and kept productive beta chains. One record per CDR3 amino acid sequence lists the most common genes and DNA. The sample table lists 800,000 to 1,000,000 distinct CDR3 sequences, about a sixth of them with a count of one. The ten largest account for 5.5% to 6.5% of the sample. Specimen: blood, either unsorted or a sorted T cell fraction (not recorded which). The source of these receptors is a human donor who was either an allogeneic HSCT recipient or a stem cell or donor lymphocyte infusion donor (not recorded which). It is not recorded whose cells these are; they may come from a transplant donor.

This chain joins TRBV12-3 or TRBV12-4 and TRBJ2-4; 10 bases line up with TRBD1. The CDR3 runs to 16 residues. The ends lost 4 bases at V and 8 bases at J; junction bases unmatched: 11. The CDR3 DNA sequence: TGTGCCAGCAGTTCGACCCGGACAGGGGGAAAGGACATTCAGTACTTC. It codes for CASSSTRTGGKDIQYF.

The gene calls are TRBV7-6 and TRBJ1-1; D unresolved. The CDR3 is 15 amino acids. V shed 5 bases and J shed 1 base, with 14 bases lying between them. Germline values: CDR1 SGHVS, CDR2 FNYEAQ. CDR3 nucleotides: TGTGCCAGCAGCCTCGAACCCCGGGGGAACACTGAAGCTTTCTTT. As protein: CASSLEPRGNTEAFF.

The CDR3 reads CATSAGGSSYNSPLHF. The CDR3 nucleotides are TGTGCCACCAGTGCCGGAGGGTCCTCCTATAATTCACCCCTCCACTTT. V is TRBV24-1 and J is TRBJ1-6; D is undetermined. Germline V gene data show CDR1 as KGHDR and CDR2 as SFDVKD. The ends were cut back, 5 bases at V and 0 bases at J, with 10 bases in the middle. This CDR3 spans 16 amino acids.

The rearrangement uses TRBV5-1 and TRBJ2-3; a weak D match, TRBD1 (5 bases). The CDR3 runs 17 residues. Trimming left V 0 bases short and J 2 bases short, with 16 bases between. CDR1 SGHRS and CDR2 YFSETQ come from the germline V gene. The DNA for the CDR3 is TGCGCCAGCAGCTTGGTACTCCGAACAGGTCTCACAGATACGCAGTATTTT. Translated: CASSLVLRTGLTDTQYF.

This clonotype has just a few counts. The chain employs TRBV21-1 and TRBJ2-7; the DNA was not used to check the table's D call, TRBD2. TRBV21-1 is a pseudogene segment. This CDR3 spans 17 amino acids. CDR3 DNA: TGTGCCAGCAGCAAAATTTGTCGAGCGGGGGGGCCCTACGAGCAGTACTTC. Encoded protein: CASSKICRAGGPYEQYF.

This sequence joins TRBV29-1 and TRBJ1-1; 9 bases align to TRBD1. The CDR3 has 12 amino acids. V lost 6 bases to trimming and J lost 5 bases; unmatched junction nucleotides: 4. From germline, CDR1 is SQVTM and CDR2 ANQGSEA. Here the CDR3 reads CSVGTGWTEAFF. The CDR3 nucleotides are TGCAGCGTAGGGACAGGGTGGACTGAAGCTTTCTTT.

The chain has TRBV6-1 and TRBJ1-2, with D hard to call. V lost 7 bases, J lost 6 bases, and 15 bases lay in between. This CDR3 is built from 13 residues. From germline, CDR1 is MNHNS and CDR2 SASEGT. The CDR3 DNA is TGTGCCAGCACCACATCATCTCGGGATGGCTACACCTTC. This encodes CASTTSSRDGYTF.